The TCR beta chain under discussion was sequenced for a study of T-cell reconstitution after alpha-beta-depleted transplantation in children. TCRbeta library preparation incorporated unique molecular identifiers. TCRdb reprocessed the PCR reads with MiXCR, giving one entry per CDR3 protein. This table has hundreds of thousands of distinct CDR3 sequences, under 15% appearing once. This clonotype was recorded many times. Its target is unknown. General study results and limits: T-cell counts and diversity at one year following transplant were attributed mainly to newly produced T cells. The study reportedly traced alpha-beta T cells about two months after transplant to several hundred expanded graft clones.

CDR3 length: 12 amino acids. The germline V gene encodes CDR1 SQVTM and CDR2 ANQGSEA. Trimming took 5 bases from V and 6 from J, leaving 11 bases between them. Sample: PBMCs, taken before TCRalphabeta/CD19-depleted stem cell transplant. The rearrangement uses TRBV29-1 and TRBJ2-1; D remains ambiguous. The TCR comes from a girl between 2 and 10 years old with congenital amegakaryocytic thrombocytopenia, due to receive a stem cell transplant. The CDR3: CSVLGNPNEQFF. In nucleotides, the CDR3 is TGCAGCGTTCTGGGAAATCCCAATGAGCAGTTCTTC.